The clone carrying this T cell receptor beta chain came up a few times. Its antigen is undetermined. The data were produced by immunoSEQ multiplex PCR, yet TCRdb's version contains in-frame clones alone and is incomplete. This sample carries tens of thousands of clones, just over 85% of them seen once, and the ten largest clones take roughly 5.5%. The sample is drawn from a study of T cells in localized non-small cell lung cancer. Study results and caveats: Median detection of top 100 tumor clones in adjacent lung was 57 clones. Heterogeneity remains possible because sequencing was limited to only one tumor region. Maximal T cell clonality occurred in uninvolved adjacent lung, with tumor ranking below it. In the blood, greater T cell density corresponded to longer overall survival.

The CDR3 extends over 13 amino acids. The V gene's germline CDR1 is SGDLS and CDR2 YYNGEE. The V and J ends lost 2 bases and 1 base respectively, with 6 bases between them. The chain couples TRBV9 to TRBJ1-1; no firm D call. This clonotype was obtained from a woman between 35 and 70 years old with stage I lung adenocarcinoma. Sample: peripheral blood, taken before any cancer treatment. The CDR3 reads CASSVKTNTEAFF. As DNA, the CDR3 is TGTGCCAGCAGCGTCAAGACGAACACTGAAGCTTTCTTT.